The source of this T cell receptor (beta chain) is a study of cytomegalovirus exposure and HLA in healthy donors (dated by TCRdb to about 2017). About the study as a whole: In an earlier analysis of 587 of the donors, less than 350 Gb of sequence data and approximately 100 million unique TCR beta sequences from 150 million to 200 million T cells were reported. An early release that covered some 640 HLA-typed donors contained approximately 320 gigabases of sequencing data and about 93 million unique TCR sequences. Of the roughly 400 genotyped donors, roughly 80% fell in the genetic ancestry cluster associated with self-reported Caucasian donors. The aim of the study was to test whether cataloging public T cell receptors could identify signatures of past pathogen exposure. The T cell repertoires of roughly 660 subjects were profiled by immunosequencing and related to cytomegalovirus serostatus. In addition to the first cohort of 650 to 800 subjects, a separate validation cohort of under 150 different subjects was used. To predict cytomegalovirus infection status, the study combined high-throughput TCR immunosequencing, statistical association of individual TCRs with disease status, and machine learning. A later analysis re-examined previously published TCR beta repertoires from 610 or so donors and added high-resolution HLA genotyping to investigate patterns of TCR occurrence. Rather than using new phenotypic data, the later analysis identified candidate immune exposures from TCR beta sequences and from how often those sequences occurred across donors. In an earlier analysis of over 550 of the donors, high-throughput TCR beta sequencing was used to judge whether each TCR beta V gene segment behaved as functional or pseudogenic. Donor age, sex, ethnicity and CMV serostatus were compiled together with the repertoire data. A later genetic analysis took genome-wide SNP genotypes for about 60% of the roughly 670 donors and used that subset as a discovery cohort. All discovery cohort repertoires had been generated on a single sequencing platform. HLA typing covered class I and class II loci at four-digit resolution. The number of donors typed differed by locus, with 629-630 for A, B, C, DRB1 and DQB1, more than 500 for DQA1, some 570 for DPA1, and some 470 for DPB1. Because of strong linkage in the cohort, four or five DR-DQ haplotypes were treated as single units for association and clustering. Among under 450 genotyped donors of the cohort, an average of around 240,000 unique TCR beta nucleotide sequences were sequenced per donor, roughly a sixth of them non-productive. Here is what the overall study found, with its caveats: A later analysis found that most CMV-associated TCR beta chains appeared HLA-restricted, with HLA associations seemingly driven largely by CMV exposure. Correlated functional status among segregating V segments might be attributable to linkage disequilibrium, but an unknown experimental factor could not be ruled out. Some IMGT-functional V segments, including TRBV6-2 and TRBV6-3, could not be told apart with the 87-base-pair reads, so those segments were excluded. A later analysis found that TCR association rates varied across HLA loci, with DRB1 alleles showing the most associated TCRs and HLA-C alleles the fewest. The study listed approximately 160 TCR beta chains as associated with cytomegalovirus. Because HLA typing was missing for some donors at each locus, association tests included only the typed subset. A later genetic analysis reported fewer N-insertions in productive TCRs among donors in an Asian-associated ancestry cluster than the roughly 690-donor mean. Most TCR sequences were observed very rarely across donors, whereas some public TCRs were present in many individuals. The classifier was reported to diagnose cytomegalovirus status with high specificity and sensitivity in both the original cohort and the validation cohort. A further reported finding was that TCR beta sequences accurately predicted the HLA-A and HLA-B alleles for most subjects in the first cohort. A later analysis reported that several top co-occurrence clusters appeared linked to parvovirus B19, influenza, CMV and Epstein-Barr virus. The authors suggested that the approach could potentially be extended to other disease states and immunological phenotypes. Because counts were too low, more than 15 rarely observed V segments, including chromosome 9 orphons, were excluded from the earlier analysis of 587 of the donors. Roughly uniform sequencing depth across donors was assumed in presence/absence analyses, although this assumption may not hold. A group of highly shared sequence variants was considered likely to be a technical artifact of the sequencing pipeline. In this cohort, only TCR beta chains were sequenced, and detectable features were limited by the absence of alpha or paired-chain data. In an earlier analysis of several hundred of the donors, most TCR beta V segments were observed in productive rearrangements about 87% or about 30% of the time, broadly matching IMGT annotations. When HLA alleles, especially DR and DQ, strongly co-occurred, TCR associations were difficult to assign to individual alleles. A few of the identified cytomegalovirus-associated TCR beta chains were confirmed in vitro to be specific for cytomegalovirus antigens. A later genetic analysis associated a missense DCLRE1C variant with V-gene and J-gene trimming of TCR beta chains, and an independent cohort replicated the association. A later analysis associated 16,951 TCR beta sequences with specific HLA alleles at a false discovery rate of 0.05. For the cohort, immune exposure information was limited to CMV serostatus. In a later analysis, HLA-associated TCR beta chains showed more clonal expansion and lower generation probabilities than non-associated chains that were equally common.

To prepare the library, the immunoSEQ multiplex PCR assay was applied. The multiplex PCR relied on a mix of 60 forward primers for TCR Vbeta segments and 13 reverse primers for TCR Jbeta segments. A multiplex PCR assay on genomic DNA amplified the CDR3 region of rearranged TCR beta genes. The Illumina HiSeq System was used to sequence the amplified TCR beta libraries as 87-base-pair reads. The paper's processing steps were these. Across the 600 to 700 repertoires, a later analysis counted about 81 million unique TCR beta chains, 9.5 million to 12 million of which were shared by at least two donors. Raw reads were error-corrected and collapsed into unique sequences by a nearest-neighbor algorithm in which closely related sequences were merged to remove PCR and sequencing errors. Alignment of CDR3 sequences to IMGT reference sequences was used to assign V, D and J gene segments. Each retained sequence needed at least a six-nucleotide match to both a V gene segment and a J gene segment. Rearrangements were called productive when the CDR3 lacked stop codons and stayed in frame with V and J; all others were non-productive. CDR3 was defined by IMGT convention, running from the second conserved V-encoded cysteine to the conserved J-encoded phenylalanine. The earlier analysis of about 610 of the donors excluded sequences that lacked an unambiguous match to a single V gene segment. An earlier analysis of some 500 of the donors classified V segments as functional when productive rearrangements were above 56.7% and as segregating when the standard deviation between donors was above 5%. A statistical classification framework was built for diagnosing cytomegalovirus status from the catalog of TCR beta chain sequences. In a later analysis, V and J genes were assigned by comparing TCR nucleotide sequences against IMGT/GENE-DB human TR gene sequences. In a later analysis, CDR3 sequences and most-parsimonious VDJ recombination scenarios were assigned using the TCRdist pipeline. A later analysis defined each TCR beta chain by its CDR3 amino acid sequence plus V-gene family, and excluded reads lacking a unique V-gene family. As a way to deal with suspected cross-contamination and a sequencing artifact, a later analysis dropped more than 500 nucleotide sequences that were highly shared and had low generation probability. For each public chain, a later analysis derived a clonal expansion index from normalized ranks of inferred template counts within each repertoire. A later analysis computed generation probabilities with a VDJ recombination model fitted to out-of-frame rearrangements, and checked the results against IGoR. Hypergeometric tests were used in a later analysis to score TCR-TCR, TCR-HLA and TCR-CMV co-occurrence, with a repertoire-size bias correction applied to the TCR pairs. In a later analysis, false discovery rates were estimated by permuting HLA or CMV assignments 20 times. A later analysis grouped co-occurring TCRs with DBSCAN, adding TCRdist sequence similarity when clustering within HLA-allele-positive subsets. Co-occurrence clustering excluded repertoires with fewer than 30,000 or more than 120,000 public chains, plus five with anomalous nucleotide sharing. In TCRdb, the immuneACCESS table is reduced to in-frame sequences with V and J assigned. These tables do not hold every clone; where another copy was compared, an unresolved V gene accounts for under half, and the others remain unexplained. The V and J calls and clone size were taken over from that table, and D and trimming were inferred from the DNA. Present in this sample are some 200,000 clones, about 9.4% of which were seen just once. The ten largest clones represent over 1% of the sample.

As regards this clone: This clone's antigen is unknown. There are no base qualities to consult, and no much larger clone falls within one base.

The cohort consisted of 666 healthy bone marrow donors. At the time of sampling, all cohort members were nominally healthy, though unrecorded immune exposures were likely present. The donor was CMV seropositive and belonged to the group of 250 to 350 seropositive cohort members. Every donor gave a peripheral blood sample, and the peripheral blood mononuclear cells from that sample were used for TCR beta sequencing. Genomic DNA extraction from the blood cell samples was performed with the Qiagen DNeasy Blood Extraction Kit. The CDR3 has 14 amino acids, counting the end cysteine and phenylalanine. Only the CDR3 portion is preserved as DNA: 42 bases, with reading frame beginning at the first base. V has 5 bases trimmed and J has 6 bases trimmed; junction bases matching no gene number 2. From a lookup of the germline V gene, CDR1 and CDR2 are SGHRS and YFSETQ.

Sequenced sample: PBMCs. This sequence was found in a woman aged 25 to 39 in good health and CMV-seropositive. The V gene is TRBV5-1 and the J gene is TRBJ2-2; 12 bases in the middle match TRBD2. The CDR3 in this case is CASSLAGGAGELFF. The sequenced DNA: TGCGCCAGCAGTCTAGCGGGAGGGGCCGGGGAGCTGTTTTTT. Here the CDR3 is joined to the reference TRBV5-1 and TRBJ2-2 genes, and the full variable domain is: KAGVTQTPRYLIKTRGQQVTLSCSPISGHRSVSWYQQTPGQGLQFLFEYFSETQRNKGNFPGRFSGRQFSNSRSEMNVSTLELGDSALYLCASSLAGGAGELFFGEGSRLTVL.